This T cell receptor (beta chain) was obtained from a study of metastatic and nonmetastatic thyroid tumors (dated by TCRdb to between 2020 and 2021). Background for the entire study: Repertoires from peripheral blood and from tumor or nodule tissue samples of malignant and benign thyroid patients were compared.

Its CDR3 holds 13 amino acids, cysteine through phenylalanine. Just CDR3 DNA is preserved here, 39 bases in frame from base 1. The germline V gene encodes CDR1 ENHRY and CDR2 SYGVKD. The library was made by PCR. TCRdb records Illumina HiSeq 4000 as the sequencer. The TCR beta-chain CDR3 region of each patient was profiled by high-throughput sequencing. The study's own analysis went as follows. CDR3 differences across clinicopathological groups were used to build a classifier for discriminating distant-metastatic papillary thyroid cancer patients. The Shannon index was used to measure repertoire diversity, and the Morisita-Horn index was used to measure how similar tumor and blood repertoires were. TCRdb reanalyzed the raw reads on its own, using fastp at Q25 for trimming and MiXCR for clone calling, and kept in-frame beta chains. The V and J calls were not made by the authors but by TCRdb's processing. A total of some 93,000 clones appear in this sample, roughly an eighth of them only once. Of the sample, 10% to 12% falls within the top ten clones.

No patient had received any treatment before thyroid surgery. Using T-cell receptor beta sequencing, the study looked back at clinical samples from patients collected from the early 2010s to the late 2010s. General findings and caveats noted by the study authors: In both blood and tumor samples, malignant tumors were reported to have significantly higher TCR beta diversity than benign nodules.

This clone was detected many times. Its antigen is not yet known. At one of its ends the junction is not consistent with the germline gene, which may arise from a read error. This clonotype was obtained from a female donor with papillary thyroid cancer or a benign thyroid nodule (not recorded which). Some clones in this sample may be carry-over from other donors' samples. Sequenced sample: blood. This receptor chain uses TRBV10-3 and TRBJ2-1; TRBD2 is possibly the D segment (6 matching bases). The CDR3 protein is CAISESLYGRELF. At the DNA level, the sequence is TGTGCCATCAGTGAATCTCTTTATGGCCGGGAGCTCTTC.